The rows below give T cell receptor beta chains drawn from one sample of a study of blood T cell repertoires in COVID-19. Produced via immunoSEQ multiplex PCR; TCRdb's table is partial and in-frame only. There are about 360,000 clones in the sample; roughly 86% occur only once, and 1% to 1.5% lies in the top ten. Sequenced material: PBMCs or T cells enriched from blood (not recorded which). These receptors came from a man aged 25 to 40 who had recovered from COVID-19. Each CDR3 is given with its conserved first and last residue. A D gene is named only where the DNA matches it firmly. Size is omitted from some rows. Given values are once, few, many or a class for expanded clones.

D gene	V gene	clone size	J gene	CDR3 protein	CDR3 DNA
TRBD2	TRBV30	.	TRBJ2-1	CAWRLAGRNEQFF	TGTGCCTGGAGACTAGCGGGGAGGAATGAGCAGTTCTTC
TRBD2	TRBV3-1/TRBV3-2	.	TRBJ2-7	CASSQAREGVDYEQYF	TGTGCCAGCAGCCAAGCGCGGGAGGGGGTCGACTACGAGCAGTACTTC
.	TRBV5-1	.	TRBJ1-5	CASSLSGVSNQPQHF	TGCGCCAGCAGCTTGTCGGGAGTAAGCAATCAGCCCCAGCATTTT
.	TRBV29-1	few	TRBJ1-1	CSVETSLMNTEAFF	TGCAGCGTCGAGACTTCCTTGATGAACACTGAAGCTTTCTTT
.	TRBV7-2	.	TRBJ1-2	CASSYSTYGYTF	TGTGCCAGCAGCTATTCTACCTATGGCTACACCTTC
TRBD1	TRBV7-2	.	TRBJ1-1	CASSFRKTGGEAFF	TGTGCCAGCAGCTTCCGGAAGACAGGGGGGGAAGCTTTCTTT
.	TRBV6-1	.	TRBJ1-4	CASSERWRGSTNEKLFF	TGTGCCAGCAGTGAGAGATGGAGGGGCTCAACTAATGAAAAACTGTTTTTT
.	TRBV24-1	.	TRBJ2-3	CATIGPSEYF	TGTGCCACCATTGGGCCATCTGAGTATTTT
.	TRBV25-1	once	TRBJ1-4	CASSEWAVTRSNEKLFF	TGTGCCAGCAGTGAATGGGCAGTCACCCGATCTAATGAAAAACTGTTTTTT
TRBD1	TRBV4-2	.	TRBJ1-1	CASSQELRQGLMAEAFF	TGTGCCAGCAGCCAAGAGTTGAGACAGGGGTTGATGGCTGAAGCTTTCTTT
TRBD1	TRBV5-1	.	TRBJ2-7	CASVDTGDPYEQYF	TGCGCCAGCGTCGATACAGGGGACCCCTACGAGCAGTACTTC
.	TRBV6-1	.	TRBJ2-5	CASSEYSSRGGETQYF	TGTGCCAGCAGTGAATATTCCAGCCGAGGTGGAGAGACCCAGTACTTC
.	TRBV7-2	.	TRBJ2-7	CASSPQGGDYEQYF	TGTGCCAGCAGCCCCCAGGGGGGAGACTACGAGCAGTACTTC
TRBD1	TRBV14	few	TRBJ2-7	CASSLYQGDEQYF	TGTGCCAGCAGCCTTTACCAGGGGGACGAGCAGTACTTC
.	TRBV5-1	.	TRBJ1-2	CASSLSVTNYGYTF	TGCGCCAGCAGCCTGAGTGTAACTAACTATGGCTACACCTTC
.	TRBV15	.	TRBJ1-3	CATSRGASPNSGNTIYF	TGTGCCACCAGCAGAGGGGCCTCTCCAAACTCTGGAAACACCATATATTTT
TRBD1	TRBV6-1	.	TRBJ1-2	CASSENRGNSGYTF	TGTGCCAGCAGTGAAAACAGGGGAAATAGTGGCTACACCTTC
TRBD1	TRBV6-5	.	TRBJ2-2	CASSRQGAGTGELFF	TGTGCCAGCAGTCGACAGGGCGCCGGCACCGGGGAGCTGTTTTTT
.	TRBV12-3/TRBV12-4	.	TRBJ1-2	CASRRDTHYGYTF	TGTGCCAGCAGAAGGGACACCCACTATGGCTACACCTTC
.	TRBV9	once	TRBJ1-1	CASSEALGDTEAFF	TGTGCCAGCAGCGAGGCCCTCGGGGACACTGAAGCTTTCTTT
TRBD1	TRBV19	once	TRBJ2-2	CASSPWDRVNTGELFF	TGTGCCAGTAGTCCCTGGGACAGGGTGAACACCGGGGAGCTGTTTTTT
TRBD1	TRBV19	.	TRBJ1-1	CASSIYRGTEAFF	TGTGCCAGTAGTATTTACAGGGGCACTGAAGCTTTCTTT
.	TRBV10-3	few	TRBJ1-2	CAIDSGHNYGYTF	TGTGCCATCGATAGTGGACATAACTATGGCTACACCTTC
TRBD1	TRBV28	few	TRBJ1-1	CASRLKAPGQRLNTEAFF	TGTGCCAGCCGTCTTAAGGCACCGGGACAGCGATTGAACACTGAAGCTTTCTTT